Shown below are 6 T cell receptor beta chains from a single sample sequenced in a study of control samples from healthy donors and cancer patients. Sequencing was performed with immunoSEQ multiplex PCR; in TCRdb, only in-frame clones are kept and a portion is missing. The sample carries some 95,000 clones, around 88% recorded once. The source material was blood. All receptors come from a man aged 25-45 years in good health.

J is TRBJ2-1 and V is TRBV7-3, with a tentative D call TRBD2 (6 bases). CDR1 is SGHTA, CDR2 FQGTGA, per germline. CDR3 length: 15 amino acids. V was shortened by 1 base and J by 0 bases, with 7 bases between the two germline ends. CDR3 sequence: CASSLSGNSYNEQFF. The CDR3, as DNA: TGTGCCAGCAGCTTAAGCGGGAACTCCTACAATGAGCAGTTCTTC.

This clone occurred a few times. The rearrangement links TRBV11-2 to TRBJ2-1; TRBD2 agrees at 11 bases. Germline lookup yields CDR1 SGHAT and CDR2 FQNNGV. The CDR3 is made up of 15 amino acids. J gave up 5 bases and V 7 bases, and 7 bases lay outside the gene matches. Here the CDR3 DNA reads TGTGCCAGCAAGCCCGGACTAGCGGGTCACAATGAGCAGTTCTTC. Its protein is CASKPGLAGHNEQFF. Using reference TRBV11-2 and TRBJ2-1 for the parts outside the CDR3, the full variable domain is EAGVAQSPRYKIIEKRQSVAFWCNPISGHATLYWYQQILGQGPKLLIQFQNNGVVDDSQLPKDRFSAERLKGVDSTLKIQPAKLEDSAVYLCASKPGLAGHNEQFFGPGTRLTVL.

The chain uses TRBV11-2 and TRBJ2-3; 9 nucleotides line up with TRBD1. Germline CDR1 and CDR2: SGHAT and FQNNGV. Losses at the gene ends were 5 bases for V and 4 bases for J; bases not matched to a gene: 7. The CDR3 totals 15 residues. The CDR3: CASSPGTGSPDTQYF. CDR3 DNA: TGTGCCAGCAGCCCGGGGACAGGGTCCCCAGATACGCAGTATTTT.

V gene TRBV4-1 combines with J gene TRBJ2-7, with 8 bases that match TRBD1. V shed 5 bases and J 5 bases; nucleotides not matched to a gene: 5. The CDR3 totals 13 residues. CDR1 and CDR2 from the germline V gene are MGHRA and YSYEKL. The CDR3 region is CASSFDRGNEQYF. CDR3 in DNA: TGCGCCAGCAGCTTCGACAGGGGAAACGAGCAGTACTTC.

The gene calls are TRBV2 and TRBJ2-2; possibly TRBD2 for D (5 bases). The germline V and J ends were trimmed by 8 bases and 5 bases, with 18 bases remaining between them. This CDR3 is built from 15 residues. In germline, CDR1 is SNHLY, CDR2 FYNNEI. The CDR3 nucleotides read TGTGCCAGCGGTACTACTAGAGGTTATACCGGGGAGCTGTTTTTT. As protein: CASGTTRGYTGELFF.

The chain joins TRBV2 to TRBJ2-5; the D is unclear. CDR3 length: 11 residues. Trimming removed 6 bases from V and 5 bases from J, with 7 bases in between. From germline, CDR1 is SNHLY and CDR2 FYNNEI. The CDR3 is CASSWRETQYF. For the CDR3, the DNA is TGTGCCAGCAGCTGGCGGGAGACCCAGTACTTC. The whole variable domain, filled in from reference TRBV2 and TRBJ2-5, reads EPEVTQTPSHQVTQMGQEVILRCVPISNHLYFYWYRQILGQKVEFLVSFYNNEISEKSEIFDDQFSVERPDGSNFTLKIRSTKLEDSAMYFCASSWRETQYFGPGTRLLVL.